The clone carrying this TCR beta chain turned up a few times. As yet, its antigen is unknown. The data were taken from a study of identical twins. Only healthy Caucasians were included as donors. The CDR3 consists of 13 residues. The ends were cut back, 6 bases at V and 7 bases at J, with 18 bases in the middle. The germline V gene encodes CDR1 SQVTM and CDR2 ANQGSEA. Study-wide points: Invariant MAIT and iNKT cells may have partly biased zero-insertion analyses.

TCRdb reprocessed the 5' RACE reads with MiXCR, giving one entry per CDR3 protein. The sample has 500,000 to 650,000 distinct CDR3 sequences; about 7% are singletons. These same records also appear under a second study, on yellow fever vaccine responses in identical twins.

This TCR was sampled from a woman between 18 and 29 years old in good health. This chain connects TRBV29-1 to TRBJ2-5; D may match TRBD1 or TRBD2 (5 bases each). The material sequenced was PBMCs. CDR3: CSVPLGAIGTQYF. CDR3 bases: TGCAGCGTCCCACTAGGGGCCATAGGGACCCAGTACTTC.